This TCR beta chain derives from a study of OX40 agonist ivuxolimab in advanced cancers. At the level of the study: Ivuxolimab, an antibody that agonizes OX40 (CD134), was administered to the patients. Prior checkpoint blockade (anti-PD-1, anti-PD-L1 or anti-CTLA-4) was permitted; about 40% had it.

Findings and caveats of the study: CD8+ T cells (on average) carried more expanded clones than CD4+ T cells.

Produced via immunoSEQ multiplex PCR; TCRdb's table is partial and in-frame only. The sample lists some 50,000 clones, 75% to 90% seen once, with less than 6% in the top ten. CDR3 length: 14 residues. V shed 5 bases and J shed 4 bases, with 12 bases lying between them. Germline CDR1 is SEHNR and CDR2 is FQNEAQ (reference sequence). Patients were ruled out by autoimmune disease history or systemic immunosuppression. Details on this clone: Its antigen is still unknown.

This clonotype was obtained from an adult with an advanced solid tumor such as melanoma, head and neck, liver or kidney cancer. The sequencing used CD4+ or CD8+ T cells sorted from blood, collected in a trial of the OX40 agonist ivuxolimab. This rearrangement joins TRBV7-9 to TRBJ2-1, with D tentatively TRBD1 (6 bases). Here the CDR3 DNA reads TGTGCCAGCAGCCCAGGGGAGAAATACAATGAGCAGTTCTTC. It yields the protein CASSPGEKYNEQFF. The whole variable domain, filled in from reference TRBV7-9 and TRBJ2-1, reads DTGVSQNPRHKITKRGQNVTFRCDPISEHNRLYWYRQTLGQGPEFLTYFQNEAQLEKSRLLSDRFSAERPKGSFSTLEIQRTEQGDSAMYLCASSPGEKYNEQFFGPGTRLTVL.